This T cell receptor beta chain was observed in a study of OX40 agonist ivuxolimab in advanced cancers. Background on the whole study: Ivuxolimab, which targeted the costimulatory receptor OX40 (CD134), was an agonistic, fully human IgG2 monoclonal antibody. Intravenous ivuxolimab was administered to patients every 2 weeks at six dose levels: 0.01, 0.1, 0.3, 1.5, 3 and 10 mg/kg. Peripheral TCRbeta sequencing was intended to test whether TCR sequence diversity was altered and clonal T-cell expansion was caused by ivuxolimab. The paper covers the monotherapy dose-escalation part of the phase I ivuxolimab trial, which included N ≈ 50 patients. Partial responses occurred in three dose-escalation patients, of whom one had hepatocellular carcinoma and two had cutaneous melanoma. Of the approximately 54 dose-escalation patients, hepatocellular carcinoma was present in about 20, melanoma in roughly 15, renal cell carcinoma in 9 and head and neck cancer in 9. In the dose-escalation cohort, 70% to 85% of patients were male, and the mean age was roughly 60 years, with a range of 23 to 79. Patients were allowed to have had prior anti-PD-1, anti-PD-L1 or anti-CTLA-4 therapy, and 30% to 40% of the dose-escalation patients had previously received checkpoint inhibitors. Results and caveats for the whole study, not just this receptor: Partial responders in the 0.1-3.0 mg/kg groups had among the lowest normalized peripheral clonal expansion, especially among CD8+ T cells. On average, CD8+ T cells showed more expanded clones than CD4+ T cells after ivuxolimab. At doses from 0.1 to 3.0 mg/kg, clonal expansion was seen in both CD4+ and CD8+ blood T cells between baseline and week 6. Antigen specificity was not determined for the clonally expanded peripheral T cells. Low levels of normalized T-cell clonal expansion were also seen in some patients who did not respond.

According to the germline V gene (reference sequence), CDR1 reads SGHKS and CDR2 reads YYEKEE. The CDR3 contains 13 residues, cysteine and phenylalanine counted. CDR3 DNA is the only sequence kept; it has 39 bases, read in frame from the first base. V is reduced by 0 bases and J by 9 bases, leaving a spacing of 10 bases between them. Comment on this clone: Its antigen specificity is not known. The input lacks base qualities; no much larger clone sits a single base away.

Genomic DNA was extracted from sorted cells for sequencing of the TCRbeta CDR3 region. The immunoSEQ Assay was used to sequence the TCRbeta CDR3 regions. The table was pulled from immuneACCESS by TCRdb, which kept in-frame rearrangements only. Such tables lose some clones; where checked, under half of the loss comes from unresolved V genes, and the rest has no known cause. The sample table records about 53,000 clones; just under 80% of these occur just once. 2.4% of the sample belongs to the ten largest clones. The trial excluded patients who had a history of autoimmune disease or were on systemic immunosuppression. Peripheral blood for TCR sequencing was collected from all dose cohorts at baseline, on cycle 4 day 1, and on cycle 7 day 1. Samples were obtained from an open-label, multicenter, first-in-human phase I dose-escalation trial of ivuxolimab. The trial enrolled adults with locally advanced or metastatic head and neck squamous cell, hepatocellular, melanoma or renal cell carcinoma. Before TCR sequencing, CD4+ T cells and CD8+ T cells from peripheral blood were sorted into separate populations.

The sequence came from an adult with an advanced solid tumor such as melanoma, head and neck, liver or kidney cancer. The chain links TRBV5-5 with TRBJ2-4; no D gene call is confident. The material was CD4+ or CD8+ T cells sorted from blood, obtained in a trial of the OX40 agonist ivuxolimab. The nucleotide sequence is TGTGCCAGCAGCTTGGAGATGAGGTCCATTCAGTACTTC. Its coded protein is CASSLEMRSIQYF.